Below, 29 T cell receptor beta chains from the same sample are listed, as sequenced in a study of T cells in Graves' hyperthyroidism and ophthalmopathy. RNA transcripts were the template for amplifying TCR beta CDR3 regions. The HTBI primer set was used in a first-round RT-PCR of the TCR CDR3. TCRdb analysed the multiplex PCR reads with MiXCR anew, one entry per CDR3 protein. The sample has around 540,000 distinct CDR3 sequences; roughly a sixth are singletons. Sequenced sample: blood. These receptors were collected from a woman in her thirties with Graves' ophthalmopathy.

The chain joins TRBV4-3 to TRBJ2-2; unclear D gene. CDR1 is LGHNA, CDR2 YSLEER, per germline. V shed 0 bases and J shed 4 bases, with 15 bases lying between them. The CDR3 is 17 amino acids. CDR3 residues: CASSQELRPWGTGELFF. CDR3 DNA sequence: TGCGCCAGCAGCCAAGAATTGCGCCCGTGGGGCACCGGGGAGCTGTTTTTT.

A few counts support this clonotype. The rearrangement links TRBV5-1 to TRBJ2-1, with TRBD2 matching 15 bases. This CDR3 has 17 residues. The germline V gene encodes CDR1 SGHRS and CDR2 YFSETQ. Unmatched junction bases numbered 14, after V lost 7 bases and J lost 9 bases. CDR3 nucleotide sequence: TGCGCCAGCGGACGGACTAGCGGGAGGGCCCAATTGGGTGAGCAGTTCTTC. It encodes CASGRTSGRAQLGEQFF. The full variable domain, in which reference TRBV5-1 and TRBJ2-1 provide the parts outside the CDR3, is KAGVTQTPRYLIKTRGQQVTLSCSPISGHRSVSWYQQTPGQGLQFLFEYFSETQRNKGNFPGRFSGRQFSNSRSEMNVSTLELGDSALYLCASGRTSGRAQLGEQFFGPGTRLTVL.

This clonotype has more than one count but fewer than ten. J is TRBJ2-1 and V is TRBV2; 7 bases are shared with TRBD1. The V and J ends lost 9 bases and 5 bases, in that order; junction bases with no gene match: 1. Germline CDR1 SNHLY, CDR2 FYNNEI. This CDR3 spans 11 amino acids. The CDR3 sequence is CARGTDNEQFF. The DNA of the CDR3 is TGTGCCAGGGGGACAGACAATGAGCAGTTCTTC. The full variable domain, in which reference TRBV2 and TRBJ2-1 provide the parts outside the CDR3, is EPEVTQTPSHQVTQMGQEVILRCVPISNHLYFYWYRQILGQKVEFLVSFYNNEISEKSEIFDDQFSVERPDGSNFTLKIRSTKLEDSAMYFCARGTDNEQFFGPGTRLTVL.

J is TRBJ2-6 and V is TRBV7-2; D not certain. V shed 5 bases and J shed 2 bases, with 7 bases lying between them. The germline V gene encodes CDR1 SGHTA and CDR2 FQGNSA. This CDR3 is built from 14 residues. The CDR3 loop reads CASSPSPGANVLTF. The CDR3 DNA reads TGTGCCAGCAGCCCGTCCCCTGGGGCCAACGTCCTGACTTTC.

This clonotype was observed at least ten times. The chain uses TRBV5-6 and TRBJ2-1; D remains ambiguous. Germline V gene lookup returns CDR1 SGHDT and CDR2 YYEEEE. The CDR3 sequence is 12 residues long. Trimming left V 6 bases short and J 5 bases short, with 9 bases between. This chain's CDR3 is CASTLYDNEQFF. CDR3 nucleotides: TGTGCCAGCACCCTCTACGACAATGAGCAGTTCTTC.

This clonotype was seen at least ten times. The chain is built from TRBV12-3 or TRBV12-4 and TRBJ2-2, with D maybe TRBD1 (6 bases). There are 14 residues in the CDR3. V was clipped by 4 bases and J by 14 bases, with 20 bases between them. DNA of the CDR3: TGTGCCAGCAGTTGGCGTAGGGACACCGGGGTTCTGTTTTTT. Translation: CASSWRRDTGVLFF.

As to this clonotype: This may be a read error: a much more frequent sequence differs by one nucleotide. The J gene is TRBJ2-1, the V gene TRBV24-1, with TRBD2 identical over 9 bases. This CDR3 has 16 residues. V shed 3 bases, J shed 8 bases, and the junction held 10 bases outside the gene matches. Germline V CDR1 and CDR2: KGHDR, SFDVKD. CDR3 region: CATSDHNSGSADEQFF. The CDR3 nucleotides are TGTGCCACCAGTGATCATAATAGCGGGAGTGCGGATGAGCAGTTCTTC.

This clonotype was counted ten times or more. CDR3 protein: CASSYEYRYGELFF. The CDR3 nucleotides read TGTGCCAGCAGTTACGAGTATCGGTACGGGGAGCTGTTTTTT. The chain carries TRBV6-5 and TRBJ2-2; D remains unclear. Germline V gives CDR1 MNHEY, CDR2 SVGAGI. V shed 2 bases and J shed 7 bases, with 11 bases lying between them. This CDR3 has 14 amino acids.

The rearrangement links TRBV4-2 to TRBJ2-7, with 8 positions matching TRBD2. The germline V gene has CDR1 LGHNA and CDR2 YNFKEQ. The CDR3 covers 16 residues. The J segment lost 3 bases and the V segment lost 0 bases, leaving 7 bases of the junction unmatched. The CDR3 loop is CASSQDAGRVGYEQYF. The DNA for the CDR3 is TGTGCCAGCAGCCAAGACGCCGGGAGGGTAGGCTACGAGCAGTACTTC.

There are a few counts of this clonotype. The V call is TRBV24-1, the J call TRBJ2-3; the match to TRBD2 covers 7 bases. Germline CDR1 KGHDR, CDR2 SFDVKD. The CDR3 is made up of 13 amino acids. With 9 bases clipped from V and 3 bases from J, the junction kept 5 bases outside the gene matches. The CDR3: CATGMGGTDTQYF. CDR3 nucleotides: TGTGCCACCGGCATGGGGGGGACAGATACGCAGTATTTT.

Ten or more counts support this clonotype. The junction differs from germline at one of its ends, possibly a read error. The V call is TRBV24-1, the J call TRBJ2-3; 9 nucleotides align to TRBD1. There are 14 residues in the CDR3. The V gene's germline CDR1 is KGHDR and CDR2 SFDVKD. CDR3 sequence reads: CATSDTGGTDTQYF. In nucleotides, the CDR3 is TGTGCCACCAGTGACACAGGGGGCACGGATACGCAGTATTTT.

This chain uses TRBV2 with TRBJ1-1, with D hard to call. This CDR3 is built from 11 residues. V was shortened by 6 bases and J by 8 bases, with 10 bases between the two germline ends. Germline CDR1 is SNHLY and CDR2 is FYNNEI. In DNA form, the CDR3 reads TGTGCCAGCAGCAAGGAGGTGGAAGCTTTCTTT. It specifies CASSKEVEAFF.

The table lists this clonotype with many counts. The rearrangement links TRBV7-2 to TRBJ1-1, with 9 nucleotides matching TRBD1. Trimming at V came to 6 bases and at J to 5 bases, leaving 7 bases not matched to a gene. The CDR3 has 14 amino acids. The germline CDR1 and CDR2 sequences are SGHTA and FQGNSA. The DNA for the CDR3 is TGTGCCAGCAGGGCACCGGGACAGGGAACTGAAGCTTTCTTT. The encoded protein is CASRAPGQGTEAFF.

This clonotype was seen many times. V gene TRBV20-1 combines with J gene TRBJ2-5, with 9 bases that match TRBD2. The V gene end was trimmed by 7 bases and the J gene end by 1 base; junction bases not matched to a gene: 4. This CDR3 contains 13 residues. Germline CDR1 DFQATT, CDR2 SNEGSKA (reference sequence). CDR3 nucleotide sequence: TGCAGTGTGGCGACTAGCGGCCAAGAGACCCAGTACTTC. It specifies CSVATSGQETQYF.

This clonotype was seen only once. The chain has TRBV6-2 or TRBV6-3 and TRBJ2-7; D is unclear. Germline values: CDR1 MNHEY, CDR2 SVGEGT. The CDR3 is 11 amino acids. V lost 2 bases to trimming and J lost 5 bases, with 4 bases between them. For the CDR3, the DNA is TGTGCCAGCAGTTACGACAACGAGCAGTACTTC. Translating it yields CASSYDNEQYF.

This chain connects TRBV28 to TRBJ1-4; TRBD1 agrees at 9 bases. Germline V gene sequence: CDR1 MDHEN, CDR2 SYDVKM. This CDR3 is built from 18 residues. Trimming took 1 base from V and 1 from J; bases not matched to a gene: 7. The CDR3 nucleotides read TGTGCCAGCAGTTTATTGACAGGGGGGGGGCTAACTAATGAAAAACTGTTTTTT. The encoded protein is CASSLLTGGGLTNEKLFF.

The V gene is TRBV20-1, the J gene TRBJ2-7; TRBD2 matches at 15 bases. The germline V gene has CDR1 DFQATT and CDR2 SNEGSKA (reference sequence). The CDR3 consists of 16 residues. Trimming at V came to 4 bases and at J to 1 base, leaving 5 bases not matched to a gene. The CDR3 bases are TGCAGTGCTACAGGACTAGCGGGAGGGCCTTCCTACGAGCAGTACTTC. It encodes CSATGLAGGPSYEQYF.

This clonotype was observed at least ten times. The chain couples TRBV6-1 to TRBJ2-2; no clear D gene. There are 14 residues in the CDR3. CDR1 is MNHNS, CDR2 SASEGT, per germline. The V gene lost 5 bases and the J gene lost 7 bases, with 14 bases spanning the gap. The CDR3, as DNA: TGTGCCAGCAGTTTTTTCCTAGGTGGCGGGGAGCTGTTTTTT. Protein product: CASSFFLGGGELFF.

This clonotype showed up just a few times. The chain employs TRBV6-1 and TRBJ2-3; 7 positions agree with TRBD2. The germline CDR1 and CDR2 sequences are MNHNS and SASEGT. The CDR3 spans 18 residues. V dropped 6 bases and J dropped 0; count of bases not matched to a gene: 15. The CDR3 nucleotides are TGTGCCAGCAGCCCCCCAGCGGAGGCTAGCGGAAGCACAGATACGCAGTATTTT. Amino acid sequence: CASSPPAEASGSTDTQYF.

The chain carries TRBV30 and TRBJ2-7; 11 bases match TRBD2. The CDR3 totals 14 residues. The V gene's germline CDR1 is GTSNPN and CDR2 SVGIG (reference sequence). J was trimmed by 4 bases and V by 5 bases; bases with no gene match: 7. CDR3 in DNA: TGTGCCTGGCTCGAACTAGCGGGAGTTTACGAGCAGTACTTC. It specifies CAWLELAGVYEQYF. Looking up the rest from reference TRBV30 and TRBJ2-7 gives the full variable domain: SQTIHQWPATLVQPVGSPLSLECTVEGTSNPNLYWYRQAAGRGLQLLFYSVGIGQISSEVPQNLSASRPQDRQFILSSKKLLLSDSGFYLCAWLELAGVYEQYFGPGTRLTVT.

This clonotype is a singleton in its sample. V and J are TRBV5-1 and TRBJ2-1, with 9 bases identical to TRBD2. V trimming: 0 bases; J trimming: 12 bases; junction bases outside the gene matches: 7. CDR3 length: 14 amino acids. Germline V gene lookup returns CDR1 SGHRS and CDR2 YFSETQ. CDR3 sequence reads: CASSLEVAGELQFF. In DNA form, the CDR3 reads TGCGCCAGCAGCTTGGAAGTAGCGGGAGAGTTGCAGTTCTTC.

The chain links TRBV2 to TRBJ1-2; D possibly corresponds to TRBD1 (6 bases). Germline CDR1 and CDR2: SNHLY and FYNNEI. The germline V and J ends were trimmed by 4 bases and 4 bases, with 19 bases remaining between them. The CDR3 covers 16 residues. The CDR3 coding sequence is TGTGCCAGCAGTGCTGGGGGCCCCGGTCAAGGCTATGGCTACACCTTC. Its protein product is CASSAGGPGQGYGYTF.

V usage is TRBV7-3 and J usage is TRBJ2-3, with 7 bases aligning to TRBD2. This CDR3 spans 14 amino acids. Germline values: CDR1 SGHTA, CDR2 FQGTGA. The ends lost 6 bases at V and 5 bases at J; junction bases unmatched: 8. The CDR3 loop is CASSQRLAGDTQYF. Written as DNA, the CDR3 is TGTGCCAGCAGTCAAAGACTAGCCGGAGATACGCAGTATTTT.

This clonotype was recorded at least ten times. V is TRBV4-2 and J is TRBJ2-3; D is possibly TRBD1 or TRBD2 (5 bases each). V lost 0 bases to trimming and J lost 0 bases, with 10 bases between them. The CDR3 contains 16 residues. Germline V CDR1 and CDR2: LGHNA, YNFKEQ. The CDR3 is CASSQEIGTSTDTQYF. CDR3 DNA: TGTGCCAGCAGCCAAGAAATAGGGACCAGCACAGATACGCAGTATTTT.

This clonotype was seen many times. The J gene is TRBJ2-7, the V gene TRBV7-2; 8 bases match TRBD2. CDR1 and CDR2 (germline): SGHTA, FQGNSA. The CDR3 is made up of 14 amino acids. Losses at the gene ends were 5 bases for V and 3 bases for J; bases not matched to a gene: 6. The CDR3 nucleotides are TGTGCCAGCAGCGCCTCCAGCGGGGGCTACGAGCAGTACTTC. This sequence encodes CASSASSGGYEQYF.

Ten or more counts support this clonotype. V gene TRBV27 combines with J gene TRBJ1-3; D not resolved. Per the germline V gene, CDR1 is MNHEY and CDR2 is SMNVEV (reference sequence). This CDR3 spans 14 amino acids. The V and J ends lost 5 bases and 7 bases respectively, with 15 bases between them. As DNA, the CDR3 is TGTGCCAGCAGTCGACCTAGACCGTCGAACACCATATATTTT. It codes for CASSRPRPSNTIYF.

This clonotype was observed at least ten times. This chain uses TRBV20-1 with TRBJ2-1; D could derive from TRBD1 or TRBD2 (5 bases each). Germline V gene lookup returns CDR1 DFQATT and CDR2 SNEGSKA (reference sequence). The length of the CDR3 is 15 residues. Trimming removed 6 bases at V and 4 bases at J, with 19 bases between. The CDR3 region is CSAPTGTQGYNEQFF. The DNA for the CDR3 is TGCAGTGCGCCAACCGGGACCCAAGGGTACAATGAGCAGTTCTTC.

To note about this clonotype: A much larger clone differs from this one at a single base, so this may be a read error. The V gene is TRBV28, the J gene TRBJ2-1; D not certain. Trimming pared 3 bases from V and 0 bases from J, leaving 15 bases between. The CDR3 is 17 amino acids. CDR1 is MDHEN and CDR2 is SYDVKM in the germline V gene. Written as DNA, the CDR3 is TGTGCCAGCAGTTTCGGTCTGGGCCCGAGCTCCTACAATGAGCAGTTCTTC. Encoded protein: CASSFGLGPSSYNEQFF.

Ten or more counts support this clonotype. The CDR3 nucleotides are TGTGCCAGCAGACCTAGCGGGAGTTCCTACAATGAGCAGTTCTTC. This translates into CASRPSGSSYNEQFF. The gene calls are TRBV28 and TRBJ2-1, with 10 nucleotides matching TRBD2. V trimming: 6 bases; J trimming: 1 base; junction bases outside the gene matches: 3. Germline CDR1 reads MDHEN; CDR2 reads SYDVKM. This CDR3 is built from 15 residues.